There are a few counts of the clone carrying this TCR beta chain. The data are from a study of T cells in Graves' hyperthyroidism and ophthalmopathy. This CDR3 region has 15 residues. Germline-derived CDR1 and CDR2 are ENHRY and SYGVKD. Trimming took off 0 bases at V and 7 bases at J, with 13 bases between the two ends. There were TCR beta CDR3 regions amplified from RNA transcripts. First-round RT-PCR of the TCR CDR3 relied on the HTBI primer set. Each CDR3 protein is one row after TCRdb ran MiXCR on the multiplex PCR reads. The top ten hold around a quarter of the sample, which has 300,000 to 450,000 distinct CDR3 sequences, 15% to 17% seen once. Patients aged 18 to 65 with hyperthyroidism were newly diagnosed, with duration under 2 months. Exclusion of a patient resulted from uncontrolled infection, other autoimmune disease, pregnancy or lactation. Any symptoms of ophthalmopathy came after the first hyperthyroidism diagnosis, from which the blood sample dates.

The specimen sequenced was blood. The clonotype was recovered from a woman aged 18-29 years with Graves' hyperthyroidism that later progressed to Graves' ophthalmopathy. The rearrangement joins TRBV10-3 to TRBJ2-1, with unresolved D. The CDR3 loop is CAISESLGKWNEQFF. CDR3 DNA sequence: TGTGCCATCAGTGAGTCATTAGGGAAGTGGAATGAGCAGTTCTTC.